This TCR beta chain came from a study of shared clonotypes between healthy human individuals (dated by TCRdb to 2019 to 2021). For the study in its entirety: The cohort comprised a couple of women and three men aged 18 to 49 years. For each donor, CD4 naive and CD4 memory were each run on three plates, CD8 naive on two plates, and CD8 memory on one plate. Blood TCR repertoires of about 5 healthy adults were deeply sequenced to estimate repertoire size and the extent of clonotype sharing between individuals. To increase sequencing depth and limit assay-specific biases, different laboratories used diverse techniques to prepare libraries and sequence TCR repertoires. Between about 0.9 and 8.9 billion PBMCs per donor were obtained by leukapheresis. Paper-wide results and their limitations: The small number of donors limited the genetic and exposure-history diversity represented. Based on pairwise subsampling, the degree of clonotype sharing among donors was expected to be affected by sequencing depth. About 5% of naive CD4, roughly 3.5% of naive CD8, roughly 2.5% of memory CD4, and 0.4% of memory CD8 clonotypes were shared across several donors. Even with the large sequencing depth, rarefaction of the sorted-subset datasets indicated that sequencing was incomplete. Naive subsets generally had larger estimated clonotype richness than memory subsets. Sampling was restricted to blood, and TCR repertoires in tissues likely differ from the TCR repertoires found in blood. Compared with non-shared clonotypes, the clonotypes found in all four sorted-subset donors had higher generation probabilities.

For the CD8 naive samples, CD45RO-negative cells were positively selected for CCR7, yielding a CD45RA+CCR7+ population from which TemRA cells were excluded. Healthy HIV-negative adults with no recently reported acute infections or vaccinations were included as donors. Every donor was a Caucasian adult residing in Nashville, Tennessee, USA. After blood collection by leukapheresis, PBMCs were isolated using Ficoll-Histopaque density gradient centrifugation and then cryopreserved in the vapor phase of liquid nitrogen. Analytical flow cytometry was used to check the purity and quantity of every magnetically sorted T cell population. Each sorted fraction had its genomic DNA isolated and then quantified by UV absorbance on a Nanodrop 2000c. CDR1 and CDR2 are read off the germline V gene as MDHEN and SYDVKM. Spanning cysteine to phenylalanine, the CDR3 consists of 18 amino acids. Here the CDR3 DNA is all that survives: 54 bases in frame from base 1. Trimming accounts for 5 bases at V and 0 bases at J, while the number of junction bases matched to no gene is 12.

Using the deep immunoSEQ assay, TCR CDR3 regions were amplified from genomic DNA by multiplex PCR. Extracted genomic DNA from each cell subset was spread evenly across all wells of several immunoSEQ 96-well plates, with each plate serving as a replicate. For sorted subsets, 200 ng of genomic DNA, equivalent to about 30,000 T cell genomes, went into each replicate PCR. Purified libraries were quantified with a Qubit 3.0 fluorometer, sized on a Bioanalyzer 2100, and re-quantified with the KAPA Library Quantification kit. Each immunoSEQ 96-well plate was sequenced on its own single-read 150-cycle Illumina NextSeq 550 flow cell. As for the original processing: Because the immunoSEQ output held only junctional sequences and lacked quality scores, the filtering could not match the filtering applied to full-length reads. To assign V/J genes and CDR3, sequences were annotated using PyIR, a Python wrapper for IgBLAST v1.9, with IMGT germline references. Reads with weak V/J assignments (E-value above 1e-6), missing CDR3, stop codons, out-of-frame junctions, or ambiguous translated residues were removed. V3J clonotypes were defined as sequences sharing an identical inferred V gene, J gene, and CDR3 amino acid sequence. Percentage overlap between repertoires was calculated by dividing the number of shared unique clonotypes by the size of the smaller repertoire. Three approaches were used to assess repertoire richness: RTK rarefaction, the Chao1 estimator, and Recon v2.1 estimates of unobserved clonotypes. OLGA was used to compute generation probabilities for all TCRbeta clonotypes that the gDNA method yielded from a handful of donors. TCRdb stores this immuneACCESS table with in-frame sequences only. Part of the clones is absent; in the studies checked, under half of the shortfall reflects unresolved V genes, and no reason is known for the rest. D and trimming were read from the DNA, whereas the V and J calls and clone size are those reported in that table. This sample has around 600,000 clones in its table, and 98% of those were observed once. Roughly 0.29% of the sample goes to the ten largest clones.

Of note for this clone: It lacks a known antigen. Base quality data are lacking; no much larger clone is found one base away.

The rearranged segments are TRBV28 and TRBJ2-2, with 7 bases in between that match TRBD1. Source material: naive CD8+ T cells sorted from blood. The sample's cell subset or site label, decoded: CD45RA+CCR7+. This sequence originates from a man younger than 45 in good health. The CDR3 reads CASSGPPYGTANTGELFF. The DNA reads TGTGCCAGCAGTGGCCCACCCTATGGGACAGCGAACACCGGGGAGCTGTTTTTT. With the rest looked up from the reference TRBV28 and TRBJ2-2 genes rather than sequenced, the full variable domain is DVKVTQSSRYLVKRTGEKVFLECVQDMDHENMFWYRQDPGLGLRLIYFSYDVKMKEKGDIPEGYSVSREKKERFSLILESASTNQTSMYLCASSGPPYGTANTGELFFGEGSRLTVL.